The clone carrying this T cell receptor beta chain has a handful of counts. No antigen is known for it. TCRdb called the 5' RACE reads again in MiXCR, with one record for every CDR3 protein. The data show roughly 220,000 distinct CDR3 sequences, 6.5% seen once. CDR1 is SEHNR and CDR2 is FQNEAQ in the germline V gene (reference sequence). The CDR3 length is 16 residues. V was trimmed by 5 bases and J by 6 bases, leaving 23 bases between them. The data were obtained in a study of identical twins. Study findings and constraints: Insertions ran lower in abundant cord blood beta clonotypes, though not in memory repertoires.

Healthy Caucasians alone served as donors. The data were also submitted as part of a second study, on T cells expressing NK-cell markers. That work adds: Of the CD8+ T cells in more than five donors, about 1.0-7.0% belonged to dominant NKG2C+ clonotypes. Dominance of the CD3+CD56-NKG2C+ fraction by these clonotypes also held in several donors.

The clonotype comes from a woman younger than 30 in good health. Sequencing was performed on CD8+ T cells sorted from blood. The chain carries TRBV7-9 and TRBJ2-7, with TRBD1 as a possible D gene (5 bases). The CDR3 nucleotides are TGTGCCAGCAGCCCCTCCACCGGCAGGGTCGTTGGCGAGCAGTACTTC. Residues: CASSPSTGRVVGEQYF.